A single sample is the source of the 18 T cell receptor beta chains below, sequenced in a study of vaccination and CD4 T cells after COVID-19. These receptors lack a known antigen. Treatment noted: roughly 10-day PBMC culture with coronavirus spike peptide pools or control peptides (ViraFEST assay). The Oncomine TCR Beta short-read assay generated sequence data from the DNA of cultured CD4+ T cells. TCRdb passed the PCR reads through MiXCR, listing each CDR3 protein once. This sample has 4,000 or so distinct CDR3 sequences, with roughly a fifth found just once. The sample comprised CD4+ T cells from blood, cultured in vitro. These receptors originate from a human donor who had recovered from COVID-19.

This clonotype was seen a few times. This sequence joins TRBV5-4 and TRBJ1-2, with D possibly TRBD1 on 5 matching bases. There are 15 residues in the CDR3. The V end lost 0 bases, the J end lost 2 bases, and 11 bases lay between the germline ends. Germline assignment: CDR1 SGHNT and CDR2 YYREEE (reference sequence). This CDR3 is CASSLERRGNYGYTF. CDR3 coding DNA: TGTGCCAGCAGCTTGGAGCGGCGGGGCAACTATGGCTACACCTTC.

This clonotype is medium-sized by share. This chain joins TRBV6-1 and TRBJ1-2; the match to TRBD1 covers 7 bases. The CDR3 has 14 residues. Germline assignment: CDR1 MNHNS and CDR2 SASEGT. J gave up 4 bases and V 7 bases, and 9 bases lay outside the gene matches. The CDR3 nucleotides read TGTGCCAGCACTCGGACAGGAGAGGCCTATGGCTACACCTTC. Translated, it gives CASTRTGEAYGYTF.

This clonotype was seen a few times. As DNA, the CDR3 is TGTGCCAGTAGTATACCGGGCTCTGGAAACACCATATATTTT. Residues: CASSIPGSGNTIYF. The chain carries TRBV19 and TRBJ1-3, with D uncertain. Germline V gene sequence: CDR1 LNHDA, CDR2 SQIVND (reference sequence). V was trimmed by 2 bases and J by 0 bases, leaving 5 bases between them. CDR3 size: 14 residues.

The J gene is TRBJ2-1, the V gene TRBV6-2 or TRBV6-3; 9 nucleotides align to TRBD2. Germline V gene lookup returns CDR1 MNHEY and CDR2 SVGEGT. The J segment lost 4 bases and the V segment lost 5 bases, leaving 9 bases of the junction unmatched. The CDR3 covers 16 residues. The CDR3 sequence: CASSRTGTSLYNEQFF. Written as DNA, the CDR3 is TGTGCCAGCAGTCGGACCGGGACTAGCCTTTACAATGAGCAGTTCTTC.

The V call is TRBV19, the J call TRBJ1-1; TRBD1 might be the D (5 bases). Trimming stripped 4 bases from V and 4 bases from J, with 7 bases between. The CDR3 totals 12 residues. From germline, CDR1 is LNHDA and CDR2 SQIVND (reference sequence). Here the CDR3 reads CASSRQITEAFF. The DNA for the CDR3 is TGTGCCAGTAGTAGACAGATCACTGAAGCTTTCTTT.

CDR3 residues: CASSTGVEQYF. The CDR3 DNA is TGTGCCAGCAGCACAGGGGTCGAGCAGTACTTC. The gene calls are TRBV3-1 and TRBJ2-7; 7 nucleotides line up with TRBD1. Germline CDR1 LGHDT, CDR2 YNNKEL (reference sequence). The CDR3 runs to 11 residues. V gave up 5 bases and J gave up 6 bases; unmatched junction bases: 1.

This clonotype is large. The gene calls are TRBV10-3 and TRBJ1-2; D is undetermined. This CDR3 region has 14 residues. V lost 1 base to trimming and J lost 6 bases, with 12 bases between them. Germline lookup yields CDR1 ENHRY and CDR2 SYGVKD. The CDR3 bases are TGTGCCATCAGTGAGTATCCCCGGCAACATGGCTACACCTTC. Its translation: CAISEYPRQHGYTF.

The chain carries TRBV5-1 and TRBJ1-2, with D maybe TRBD1 (6 bases). This CDR3 spans 14 amino acids. Germline CDR1 and CDR2: SGHRS and YFSETQ. With 0 bases removed from V and 5 bases from J, the gap between germline ends came to 11 bases. The CDR3 here is CASSLDGGAYGYTF. The CDR3 nucleotides are TGCGCCAGCAGCTTGGACGGGGGGGCATATGGCTACACCTTC. Using reference TRBV5-1 and TRBJ1-2 for the parts outside the CDR3, the full variable domain is KAGVTQTPRYLIKTRGQQVTLSCSPISGHRSVSWYQQTPGQGLQFLFEYFSETQRNKGNFPGRFSGRQFSNSRSEMNVSTLELGDSALYLCASSLDGGAYGYTFGSGTRLTVV.

The J gene is TRBJ2-3, the V gene TRBV4-1; D possibly uses TRBD1 or TRBD2 (5 bases each). From germline, CDR1 is MGHRA and CDR2 YSYEKL. V lost 0 bases and J lost 0, with 13 bases in between. The CDR3 is made up of 17 amino acids. This CDR3 is CASSQDLGPTSTDTQYF. DNA for the CDR3: TGCGCCAGCAGCCAAGATTTGGGACCTACTAGCACAGATACGCAGTATTTT.

This clonotype is labeled as large. The gene calls are TRBV6-1 and TRBJ1-2; 7 bases align to TRBD1. Germline V CDR1 and CDR2: MNHNS, SASEGT. The CDR3 loop spans 13 amino acids. Germline trimming cut 6 bases from V and 6 bases from J; bases unmatched to any gene: 7. The CDR3 sequence: CASRSTGANGYTF. CDR3 bases: TGTGCCAGCAGAAGCACAGGGGCCAATGGCTACACCTTC.

The J gene is TRBJ1-2, the V gene TRBV18, with TRBD1 as a possible D gene (5 bases). The CDR3 extends over 15 amino acids. The V and J ends lost 3 bases and 6 bases respectively, with 17 bases between them. Germline CDR1 and CDR2: KGHSH and LQKENI. The chain's CDR3 is CASSPNPTAGHGYTF. CDR3 DNA: TGTGCCAGCTCACCTAATCCGACGGCAGGGCATGGCTACACCTTC.

This clonotype is large in the sample. The J gene is TRBJ1-5, the V gene TRBV27, with 9 bases matching TRBD1. The J segment lost 5 bases and the V segment lost 5 bases, leaving 13 bases of the junction unmatched. The length of the CDR3 is 17 residues. The germline V gene has CDR1 MNHEY and CDR2 SMNVEV (reference sequence). CDR3 nucleotide sequence: TGTGCCAGCAGTCCGGCCTCCGCACAGGGGGCCTATCAGCCCCAGCATTTT. Protein: CASSPASAQGAYQPQHF.

In its sample, this clonotype ranks as medium-sized. The chain couples TRBV20-1 to TRBJ1-2; D might be TRBD1 (5 bases). CDR1 and CDR2 (germline): DFQATT, SNEGSKA (reference sequence). Trimming stripped 1 base from V and 4 bases from J, with 13 bases between. The CDR3 spans 14 residues. CDR3 amino acids: CSARVLVQAYGYTF. The CDR3 DNA sequence: TGCAGTGCTAGAGTACTAGTACAGGCCTATGGCTACACCTTC.

This clonotype is categorized as medium-sized. The chain couples TRBV18 to TRBJ2-2; 8 bases fit TRBD1. The J segment lost 0 bases and the V segment lost 6 bases, leaving 3 bases of the junction unmatched. Germline V gene lookup returns CDR1 KGHSH and CDR2 LQKENI. This CDR3 has 15 residues. CDR3 sequence (DNA): TGTGCCAGCTCTCCGACAGGGGCGAACACCGGGGAGCTGTTTTTT. Its protein product is CASSPTGANTGELFF.

This clonotype was observed a few times. The genes are TRBV5-1 and TRBJ2-3; D possibly uses TRBD1 or TRBD2 (6 bases each). Trimming pared 5 bases from V and 2 bases from J, leaving 12 bases between. The CDR3 is 14 amino acids. Germline V lookup: CDR1 SGHRS, CDR2 YFSETQ. DNA of the CDR3: TGCGCCAGCAGGATGGGGGGCCCCACAGATACGCAGTATTTT. It is translated as CASRMGGPTDTQYF.

This clonotype is categorized as medium-sized. The chain links TRBV5-1 to TRBJ1-1; D gene unclear. This CDR3 has 13 residues. CDR1 is SGHRS, CDR2 YFSETQ, per germline. The V and J ends lost 0 bases and 6 bases respectively, with 9 bases between them. CDR3 nucleotide sequence: TGCGCCAGCAGCTTGGACCAGGACGCTGAAGCTTTCTTT. This encodes CASSLDQDAEAFF.

This clonotype was observed a few times. The rearrangement uses TRBV5-4 and TRBJ2-5; TRBD2 matches 8 bases. This CDR3 is 15 amino acids long. Looked up from germline, CDR1 is SGHNT and CDR2 is YYREEE (reference sequence). Trimming removed 0 bases from V and 4 bases from J; junction bases left unmatched: 5. This CDR3 reads CASSLAGGFGETQYF. The CDR3 DNA reads TGTGCCAGCAGCTTGGCGGGGGGGTTCGGAGAGACCCAGTACTTC.

In its sample, this clonotype is medium-sized. CDR3 sequence (DNA): TGTGCCAGCAGCCGCTCGGGACTCACTATATACACCTTC. It encodes CASSRSGLTIYTF. The chain has TRBV5-4 and TRBJ1-2; possibly TRBD1 for D (5 bases). The CDR3 sequence is 13 residues long. Deletions cut 4 bases from V and 11 bases from J, with 18 bases between. Germline-derived CDR1 and CDR2 are SGHNT and YYREEE (reference sequence).